This T cell receptor (beta chain) originates from a study of blood T cell repertoires in COVID-19. Whole-study context: From the United States, Italy and Spain came samples of acute and convalescent COVID-19.

Germline V gives CDR1 MNHNY, CDR2 SVGAGI (reference sequence). The V gene end was trimmed by 6 bases and the J gene end by 5 bases; junction bases not matched to a gene: 9. The CDR3 runs 15 residues. Authors' processing steps: Researchers report that nucleated cell counts were estimated from reference gene primer amplification. Measured with immunoSEQ multiplex PCR; TCRdb has only the in-frame clones, and not every one. V and J calls and clone size are as listed in that table; D and trimming were resolved from the DNA. The sample holds about 220,000 clones, roughly 85% seen once. The chain uses TRBV6-6 and TRBJ1-4; the match to TRBD1 covers 7 bases. The source of this sequence is a woman in her 70s with COVID-19, enrolled during active disease. Material for sequencing was peripheral blood. The CDR3 coding sequence is TGTGCCAGCAGCCTAGGGACAGCCGGGAATGAAAAACTGTTTTTT. The encoded protein is CASSLGTAGNEKLFF.